This TCR beta chain derives from a study of blood T cell repertoires in COVID-19. The overall study: Researchers got acute and convalescent COVID-19 samples from the United States, Italy and Spain. In each case, the material was cDNA or gDNA derived from T cells, B-cell-depleted T cells, or PBMCs.

The authors' processing: Using reference gene primer amplification, nucleated cell counts were estimated. The protocol was immunoSEQ multiplex PCR, while the TCRdb copy is restricted to in-frame clones and leaves out a portion. V, J and clone size are those of that table, while D and trimming were read from the DNA. The table lists hundreds of thousands of clones, 80% to 90% of them singletons. The germline V gene has CDR1 MGHRA and CDR2 YSYEKL. The CDR3 consists of 17 residues. The junction had 2 bases not matched to a gene; V was cut back by 0 bases and J by 0 bases. The sample consisted of peripheral blood. The TCR originated in a woman younger than 35 with acute or convalescent COVID-19. The chain couples TRBV4-1 to TRBJ2-6; the match to TRBD2 covers 7 bases. The DNA for the CDR3 is TGCGCCAGCAGCCAAGAGGGGGGGGTCTCTGGGGCCAACGTCCTGACTTTC. It translates to CASSQEGGVSGANVLTF.